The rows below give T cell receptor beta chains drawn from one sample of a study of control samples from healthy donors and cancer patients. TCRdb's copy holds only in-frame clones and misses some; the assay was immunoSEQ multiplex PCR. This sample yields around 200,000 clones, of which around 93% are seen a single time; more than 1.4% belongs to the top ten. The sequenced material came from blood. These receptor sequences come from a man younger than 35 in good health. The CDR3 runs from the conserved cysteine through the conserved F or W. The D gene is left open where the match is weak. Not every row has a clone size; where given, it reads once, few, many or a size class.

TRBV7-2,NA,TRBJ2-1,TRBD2,CASSLEASGGWYNEQFF,TGTGCCAGCAGCTTAGAGGCTAGCGGGGGGTGGTACAATGAGCAGTTCTTC
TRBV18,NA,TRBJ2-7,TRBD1,CASSPQGAPNYEQYF,TGTGCCAGCTCACCACAGGGGGCCCCCAACTACGAGCAGTACTTC
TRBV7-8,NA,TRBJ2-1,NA,CASSFPGTERDNEQFF,TGTGCCAGCAGCTTCCCCGGGACAGAGCGGGACAATGAGCAGTTCTTC
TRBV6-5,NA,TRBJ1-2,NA,CASSRTVTNYGYTF,TGTGCCAGCAGTCGAACAGTAACTAACTATGGCTACACCTTC
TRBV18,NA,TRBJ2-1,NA,CASSPWQRVGEQFF,TGTGCCAGCTCACCATGGCAGCGGGTGGGTGAGCAGTTCTTC
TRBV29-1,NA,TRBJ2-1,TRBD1,CSALGQGANEQFF,TGCAGCGCCCTGGGACAGGGCGCGAACGAGCAGTTCTTC
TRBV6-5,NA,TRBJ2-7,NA,CASSFAGTGSYEQYF,TGTGCCAGCAGCTTCGCCGGGACTGGCTCCTACGAGCAGTACTTC
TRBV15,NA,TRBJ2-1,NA,CATTYNRGYNEQFF,TGTGCCACCACCTATAATCGGGGTTACAATGAGCAGTTCTTC
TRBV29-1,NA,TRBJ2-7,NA,CSVEVWRGRLSYEQYF,TGCAGCGTTGAAGTGTGGCGGGGGCGACTCTCCTACGAGCAGTACTTC
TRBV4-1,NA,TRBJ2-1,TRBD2,CASQSRGGLYNEQFF,TGCGCCAGCCAGTCTCGGGGGGGCCTTTACAATGAGCAGTTCTTC
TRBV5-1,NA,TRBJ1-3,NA,CASSFTIDSGNTIYF,TGCGCCAGCAGCTTCACAATCGACTCTGGAAACACCATATATTTT
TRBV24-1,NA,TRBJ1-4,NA,CATSGTADEKLFF,TGTGCCACTTCCGGGACGGCGGATGAAAAACTGTTTTTT
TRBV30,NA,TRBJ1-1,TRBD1,CAWSAGTADTEAFF,TGTGCCTGGAGTGCCGGGACAGCAGACACTGAAGCTTTCTTT
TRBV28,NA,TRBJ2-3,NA,CASSQQATDTQYF,TGTGCCAGCAGCCAACAGGCTACAGATACGCAGTATTTT
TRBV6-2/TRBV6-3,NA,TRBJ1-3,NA,CASSSGGSGNTIYF,TGTGCCAGCAGTTCGGGGGGCTCTGGAAACACCATATATTTT
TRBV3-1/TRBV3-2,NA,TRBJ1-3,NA,CASSQRRRSGNTIYF,TGTGCCAGCAGCCAAAGGCGAAGATCTGGAAACACCATATATTTT
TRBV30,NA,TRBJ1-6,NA,CAWSGGGMDSPLHF,TGTGCCTGGAGTGGTGGGGGTATGGATTCACCCCTCCACTTT
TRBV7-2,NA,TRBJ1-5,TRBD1,CASSEGTALSNQPQHF,TGTGCCAGCAGCGAAGGGACAGCGCTTAGCAATCAGCCCCAGCATTTT
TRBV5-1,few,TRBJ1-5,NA,CASSLDSLNQPQHF,TGCGCCAGCAGCTTGGACAGTCTCAATCAGCCCCAGCATTTT
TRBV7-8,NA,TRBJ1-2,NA,CASSLVAWGGDGYTF,TGTGCCAGCAGCTTAGTGGCTTGGGGTGGAGACGGCTACACCTTC
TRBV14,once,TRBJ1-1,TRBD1,CASSQRDRGEAFF,TGTGCCAGCAGCCAGAGGGACAGGGGAGAAGCTTTCTTT
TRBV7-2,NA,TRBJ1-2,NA,CASSLRGGKGYGYTF,TGTGCCAGCAGCTTACGGGGGGGCAAAGGCTATGGCTACACCTTC
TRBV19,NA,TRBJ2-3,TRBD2,CASSPWTSGGTQYF,TGTGCCAGTAGTCCCTGGACTTCGGGGGGTACGCAGTATTTT
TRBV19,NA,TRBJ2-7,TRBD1,CASSILGQATQQYF,TGTGCCAGTAGTATATTAGGACAGGCTACGCAGCAGTACTTC
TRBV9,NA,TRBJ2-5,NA,CASSPIQGKIQETQYF,TGTGCCAGCAGCCCTATTCAGGGGAAAATCCAAGAGACCCAGTACTTC
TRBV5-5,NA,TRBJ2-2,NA,CASSSVSGADGELFF,TGTGCCAGCAGCTCGGTTTCCGGGGCGGACGGGGAGCTGTTTTTT
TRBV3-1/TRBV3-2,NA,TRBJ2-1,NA,CASSPTRDFIDNEQFF,TGTGCCAGCAGCCCCACCCGGGACTTCATTGACAATGAGCAGTTCTTC
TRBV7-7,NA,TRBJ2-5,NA,CASSPRGETQYF,TGTGCCAGCAGCCCTCGGGGGGAGACCCAGTACTTC
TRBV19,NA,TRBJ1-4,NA,CASSIVTNEKLFF,TGTGCCAGTAGTATTGTGACTAATGAAAAACTGTTTTTT
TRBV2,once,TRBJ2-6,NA,CASSEHPKGREAGANVLTF,TGTGCCAGCAGTGAACACCCCAAGGGCAGGGAGGCTGGGGCCAACGTCCTGACTTTC
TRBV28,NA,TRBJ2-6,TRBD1,CASRGARDSYLSGANVLTF,TGTGCCAGCAGAGGGGCTAGGGACAGCTACCTCTCTGGGGCCAACGTCCTGACTTTC
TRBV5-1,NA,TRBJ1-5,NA,CASSLYSNQPQHF,TGCGCCAGCAGCCTTTATAGCAATCAGCCCCAGCATTTT
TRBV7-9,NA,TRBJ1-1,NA,CASSLGSSGGTEAFF,TGTGCCAGCAGCTTAGGTAGTTCGGGGGGGACTGAAGCTTTCTTT
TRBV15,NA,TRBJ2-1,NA,CATSPERKRRQFF,TGTGCCACCAGCCCCGAACGTAAAAGGCGGCAGTTCTTC
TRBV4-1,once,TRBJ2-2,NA,CASSQGGYTGELFF,TGCGCCAGCAGCCAAGGGGGATACACCGGGGAGCTGTTTTTT
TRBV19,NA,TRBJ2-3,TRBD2,CASRLLAGAEATDTQYF,TGTGCCAGTCGCCTACTAGCGGGGGCCGAAGCCACAGATACGCAGTATTTT
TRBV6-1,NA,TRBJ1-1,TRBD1,CASSEEDGTGAQNTEAFF,TGTGCCAGCAGTGAAGAAGACGGGACAGGGGCACAGAACACTGAAGCTTTCTTT
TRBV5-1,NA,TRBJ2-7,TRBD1,CASSNRDSYTSEQYF,TGCGCCAGCAGCAACCGGGACAGTTATACTTCCGAGCAGTACTTC
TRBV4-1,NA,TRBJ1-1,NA,CASSRNEGRTEAFF,TGCGCCAGCAGCCGTAACGAGGGGCGCACTGAAGCTTTCTTT
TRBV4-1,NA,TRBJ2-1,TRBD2,CASSQELASSYNEQFF,TGCGCCAGCAGCCAAGAACTAGCGAGCTCCTACAATGAGCAGTTCTTC
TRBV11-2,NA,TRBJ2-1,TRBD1,CASSLDRGRQFF,TGTGCCAGCAGCTTAGATAGGGGGCGGCAGTTCTTC
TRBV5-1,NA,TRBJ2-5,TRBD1,CASSLANTGDQETQYF,TGCGCCAGCAGCTTGGCCAACACAGGGGACCAAGAGACCCAGTACTTC